This T cell receptor beta chain was retrieved from a study of cytomegalovirus exposure and HLA in healthy donors. J gave up 10 bases and V 4 bases, and 11 bases lay outside the gene matches. Looked up from germline, CDR1 is MNHEY and CDR2 is SVGAGI. The CDR3 runs to 15 residues. Vbeta (60) and Jbeta (13) primers were used in the PCR. Assay: immunoSEQ multiplex PCR; the TCRdb copy retains only in-frame clones and omits some. The data contain 45,000 to 75,000 clones, 70% of them singletons. This chain links TRBV6-5 with TRBJ1-4; TRBD1 matches 8 bases. The clonotype was recovered from a woman between 55 and 75 years old in good health and CMV-seropositive. The sample comprised PBMCs. This CDR3 reads CASSSPQGAIGKLFF. CDR3 nucleotide sequence: TGTGCCAGCAGTTCCCCCCAGGGGGCCATTGGAAAACTGTTTTTT.